This T cell receptor beta chain was recorded in a study of cytomegalovirus exposure and HLA in healthy donors. With respect to this clone: Its antigen is undetermined.

Germline values: CDR1 MNHNS, CDR2 SASEGT. This CDR3 has 15 residues. The V end lost 3 bases, the J end lost 4 bases, and 13 bases lay between the germline ends. Primers included in the PCR were 60 Vbeta and 13 Jbeta primers. Only in-frame clones appear in the TCRdb table, and some are missing; sequencing was by immunoSEQ multiplex PCR. Found here are around 130,000 clones, over 70% of them singletons; the top ten hold around 3.2%. Study findings and constraints: Association of under 20,000 TCR beta sequences with HLA alleles was found at 0.05 false discovery rate in a later analysis. Cytomegalovirus association was assigned to 170 or so TCR beta chains. Later on, a genetic analysis was performed. It linked a missense variant in DCLRE1C with V- and J-gene trimming of TCR beta. In a later analysis, an Asian-associated ancestry cluster reportedly showed fewer N-insertions than the roughly 650-donor mean.

The sample taken for sequencing was PBMCs. This sequence originates from a man aged 25 to 40 in good health and CMV-seronegative. The chain carries TRBV6-1 and TRBJ1-5; no firm D call. In nucleotides, the CDR3 is TGTGCCAGCAGTGAGTTATGGTTCGGGAATCAGCCCCAGCATTTT. It codes for CASSELWFGNQPQHF.